A selection of T cell receptor beta chains follows, all from one sample in a study of T-cell memory formation after mild COVID-19. MiXCR, applied by TCRdb to the 5' RACE reads, yields one record per CDR3 protein. The repertoire includes 400,000 to 550,000 distinct CDR3 sequences, roughly 23% of them detected once, and 9.5% to 15% sits in the top ten. Input material: PBMCs or a T cell subset sorted from them (not recorded which). The receptors here all came from an adult woman who had mild COVID-19 (a few samples of this study predate the infection). Cell type and time point are not known. Each CDR3 is given with its conserved first and last residue. D genes are given only for firm matches. Not all rows give a size; the values are once, few, many and, for expanded clones, a class.

NA	TRBV4-1	few	TRBJ2-3	TGCGCCAGCAGCCAAGAACGGGACGGCACAGATACGCAGTATTTT	CASSQERDGTDTQYF
NA	TRBV11-2	NA	TRBJ2-7	TGTGCCAGCAGCTTAGCCCAGGGGATCTACGAGCAGTACTTC	CASSLAQGIYEQYF
NA	TRBV20-1	NA	TRBJ1-5	TGCAGTGCTAAGAGCAGCAATCAGCCCCAGCATTTT	CSAKSSNQPQHF
NA	TRBV15	NA	TRBJ1-5	TGTGCCACCAGCAGAGATGGGGGAAAAGAGCCCCAGCATTTT	CATSRDGGKEPQHF
TRBD2	TRBV12-3/TRBV12-4	NA	TRBJ2-3	TGTGCCAGCGGAGCTAGCGGGAGGGCCGAGGATACGCAGTATTTT	CASGASGRAEDTQYF
NA	TRBV29-1	few	TRBJ1-5	TGCAGCGTTGCGGCCCGAGTGGATCAGCCCCAGCATTTT	CSVAARVDQPQHF
NA	TRBV7-9	NA	TRBJ2-1	TGTGCCAGCAGCAGCACAGGGACTTCCTACAATGAGCAGTTCTTC	CASSSTGTSYNEQFF
NA	TRBV20-1	NA	TRBJ2-1	TGCAGTGCCCCTCCCCCCGGCTTAGCGGTTAAGCAGTTCTTC	CSAPPPGLAVKQFF
NA	TRBV20-1	few	TRBJ2-2	TGCAGTGCTAGCGGGACCGGGGAGCTGTTTTTT	CSASGTGELFF
TRBD2	TRBV3-1	few	TRBJ2-1	TGTGCCAGCAGCCAAGATCTTGTGGCGGGGGGCCTCTACAATGAGCAGTTCTTC	CASSQDLVAGGLYNEQFF
TRBD1	TRBV7-2	few	TRBJ2-5	TGTGCCAGCAGCTTCCAGGGGGCTGAGGGGGAGACCCAGTACTTC	CASSFQGAEGETQYF
TRBD1	TRBV13	NA	TRBJ2-2	TGTGCCAGCAGCACAGGGGGTTCCGGGGAGCTGTTTTTT	CASSTGGSGELFF
NA	TRBV12-3/TRBV12-4	NA	TRBJ2-2	TGTGCCAGCCGGTCCCCGACGGGACTCACCACCGGGGAGCTGTTTTTT	CASRSPTGLTTGELFF
TRBD1	TRBV7-9	many	TRBJ2-3	TGTGCCAGCAACACACGGGACAGGACTACAGATACGCAGTATTTT	CASNTRDRTTDTQYF
TRBD2	TRBV9	few	TRBJ2-3	TGTGCCAGCAGCGTAGGAGGGACTAGCGCCACAGATACGCAGTATTTT	CASSVGGTSATDTQYF
TRBD1	TRBV12-3/TRBV12-4	NA	TRBJ2-1	TGTGCCAGCAGCCCCGGACAGGGGGCGCTGAATGAGCAGTTCTTC	CASSPGQGALNEQFF
NA	TRBV5-1	few	TRBJ2-3	TGCGCCAGCAGCTTCCAAACAGATACGCAGTATTTT	CASSFQTDTQYF
TRBD2	TRBV7-6	NA	TRBJ2-7	TGTGCCAGCAGCTTTGACGGACTAGCGGGGGTCGAGCAGTACTTC	CASSFDGLAGVEQYF
NA	TRBV29-1	NA	TRBJ2-1	TGCAGCGTTGAAACGCCGACCGGGACGGTCTACAATGAGCAGTTCTTC	CSVETPTGTVYNEQFF
NA	TRBV5-1	NA	TRBJ1-1	TGCGCCAGCAGCTTACGGGTAACGAACACTGAAGCTTTCTTT	CASSLRVTNTEAFF
NA	TRBV6-2/TRBV6-3	NA	TRBJ2-1	TGTGCCAGCAGTTACCAGTTCAATGAGCAGTTCTTC	CASSYQFNEQFF